What follows is one T cell receptor (beta chain) and its context. The sample originates from a study of shared clonotypes between healthy human individuals. CD8 cells classed as naive were CD45RO-negative and positively selected for CCR7, excluding terminally differentiated effector memory CD45RA+ cells. Libraries were prepared by immunoSEQ multiplex PCR; TCRdb keeps only in-frame clonotypes and omits some of them. The sample carries around 610,000 clones, roughly 95% recorded once. This CDR3 has 16 amino acids. Germline lookup yields CDR1 SGHVS and CDR2 FNYEAQ. The V end lost 6 bases, the J end lost 5 bases, and 22 bases lay between the germline ends.

This clonotype was sampled from a woman aged 30 to 39 in good health. The sequencing input was naive CD8+ T cells sorted from blood. This chain connects TRBV7-6 to TRBJ1-1, with D possibly matching TRBD1 (6 bases). The CDR3 here is CASSPGWGRGETEAFF. CDR3 nucleotide sequence: TGTGCCAGCAGTCCCGGGTGGGGCAGGGGCGAGACTGAAGCTTTCTTT.